A selection of T cell receptor beta chains follows, all from one sample in a study of shared T cell receptors in the human thymus. Profiled with immunoSEQ multiplex PCR; TCRdb holds only in-frame clones, not every one. The table lists hundreds of thousands of clones, around 87% of them singletons. This same sample was also taken into another study, of human thymus T cells.

The specimen sequenced was thymocytes. These receptor sequences come from a boy younger than two with a congenital heart defect. Each CDR3 is given with its conserved first and last residue. D genes are given only for firm matches. Not all rows give a size; the values are once, few, many and, for expanded clones, a class.

J,D,size,V,DNA,CDR3
TRBJ1-2,TRBD1,-,TRBV7-6,TGTGCCAGCAGCTCCCGGACAGGGGGAAAGTATGGCTACACCTTC,CASSSRTGGKYGYTF
TRBJ1-3,-,-,TRBV5-1,TGCGCCAGCAGCCCCACAGGCGGAAACACCATATATTTT,CASSPTGGNTIYF
TRBJ2-7,-,-,TRBV2,TGTGCCAGCAGTCGCGGGGTAGGCTACGAGCAGTACTTC,CASSRGVGYEQYF
TRBJ1-2,-,-,TRBV5-6,TGTGCCAGCAGCTTGTATAGGGGATCCTATGGCTACACCTTC,CASSLYRGSYGYTF
TRBJ2-7,-,-,TRBV28,TGTGCCAGCAGTTTGACTGGCCTCTCCTACGAGCAGTACTTC,CASSLTGLSYEQYF
TRBJ1-2,TRBD1,-,TRBV19,TGTGCCAGTAGTTCCAGACAGGGGACGACCTATGGCTACACCTTC,CASSSRQGTTYGYTF
TRBJ2-7,-,-,TRBV27,TGTGCCAGCAAACGGACAGCCATTTCCTACGAGCAGTACTTC,CASKRTAISYEQYF
TRBJ1-5,-,-,TRBV27,TGTGCCAGCAGTTCGGGAGGGGAATATGGTCAGCCCCAGCATTTT,CASSSGGEYGQPQHF
TRBJ1-5,-,-,TRBV15,TGTGCCACCAGCATTAGACAGGGCAATCAGCCCCAGCATTTT,CATSIRQGNQPQHF
TRBJ1-5,-,once,TRBV5-8,TGTGCCAGCAGCTTGGAGGGGCCCTACGATCAGCCCCAGCATTTT,CASSLEGPYDQPQHF
TRBJ2-4,TRBD1,-,TRBV28,TGTGCCAGCAGTCCGACAGGACAGGGGGGGGACATTCAGTACTTC,CASSPTGQGGDIQYF
TRBJ2-5,TRBD1,-,TRBV10-2,TGCGCCAGCAATGGGGGACAGACTGAAGAGACCCAGTACTTC,CASNGGQTEETQYF
TRBJ2-3,TRBD2,-,TRBV27,TGTGCCAGCAGTTTATCCTCCGGACTAGCCGTCGGAGATACGCAGTATTTT,CASSLSSGLAVGDTQYF
TRBJ1-5,-,-,TRBV28,TGTGCCAGCAGTCCCCCCCGGGGTTGGCCGGGCCAGCCCCAGCATTTT,CASSPPRGWPGQPQHF
TRBJ2-3,-,-,TRBV30,TGTGCCTGGAATTCCCTTCCCCATTACGAGATCGCAGATACGCAGTATTTT,CAWNSLPHYEIADTQYF
TRBJ2-1,TRBD2,-,TRBV7-2,TGTGCCAGCAGGCCTGCGGGACTAGCGGGGAATGAGCAGTTCTTC,CASRPAGLAGNEQFF
TRBJ2-1,-,-,TRBV28,TGTGCCAGCAGTCCCAAGACAGGTAGCTCCTACAATGAGCAGTTCTTC,CASSPKTGSSYNEQFF
TRBJ2-7,-,-,TRBV27,-,CASSSSGTYEQYF
TRBJ1-1,-,-,TRBV18,TGTGCCAGCTCACCACCGTCACACGAAGCTTTCTTT,CASSPPSHEAFF
TRBJ2-7,-,-,TRBV18,TGTGCCAGCTCACCGGACAACTCCTACGAGCAGTACTTC,CASSPDNSYEQYF
TRBJ2-1,-,-,TRBV20-1,TGCAGTGCTTCCGAGCATAATGAGCAGTTCTTC,CSASEHNEQFF
TRBJ1-5,-,-,TRBV28,TGTGCCAGCAGTTTATACGGGAGTGATTATAGCAATCAGCCCCAGCATTTT,CASSLYGSDYSNQPQHF